These 20 T cell receptor beta chains came from one sample sequenced in a study of PD-1 blockade in classical Hodgkin lymphoma. Each and every patient relapsed after autologous stem cell transplantation, and patients got differing brentuximab vedotin exposure. Here immunoSEQ multiplex PCR was the method, and the copy in TCRdb shows in-frame clones only, minus some. The data contain around 91,000 clones, 81% of them singletons. This sample comprised peripheral blood mononuclear cells (PBMCs), obtained before the second cycle of nivolumab. These receptors were collected from a human donor with classical Hodgkin lymphoma.

As regards this clone: Its ends do not fully match the called genes, so a read error is possible. This sequence joins TRBV2 and TRBJ2-1; TRBD2 matches at 14 bases. There are 16 residues in the CDR3. In germline, CDR1 is SNHLY, CDR2 FYNNEI. The CDR3 nucleotides are TGTGCCAGCATTTCCCTCCGACTAGCGGGAGGGCAGGAGGGGGTCTTC. Its translation: CASISLRLAGGQEGVF.

V gene TRBV5-1 combines with J gene TRBJ2-1; the match to TRBD2 covers 7 bases. The CDR3 spans 18 residues. The V gene's germline CDR1 is SGHRS and CDR2 YFSETQ. Trimming took 4 bases from V and 3 from J; bases not matched to a gene: 16. CDR3 sequence: CASSPGLVGGDNYNEQFF. CDR3 nucleotides: TGCGCCAGCAGCCCAGGGCTTGTTGGGGGGGATAACTACAATGAGCAGTTCTTC.

Here the CDR3 reads CASSSLEQETQYF. In DNA, the CDR3 is TGTGCCAGTAGTTCACTAGAGCAAGAGACCCAGTACTTC. The genes are TRBV19 and TRBJ2-5; maybe TRBD2 (5 bases). The CDR3 spans 13 residues. CDR1 LNHDA and CDR2 SQIVND come from the germline V gene (reference sequence). Trimming took off 5 bases at V and 2 bases at J, with 9 bases between the two ends.

The J gene is TRBJ1-1, the V gene TRBV19; D gene unclear. Germline V gene lookup returns CDR1 LNHDA and CDR2 SQIVND (reference sequence). V lost 10 bases, J lost 1 base, and 19 bases lay in between. This CDR3 spans 15 amino acids. The CDR3 reads CATQDGDTPNTEAFF. The CDR3 nucleotides read TGTGCCACCCAGGACGGCGACACCCCGAACACTGAAGCTTTCTTT.

This clone occurred once. V is TRBV19 and J is TRBJ2-5, with 12 bases aligning to TRBD2. Germline values: CDR1 LNHDA, CDR2 SQIVND (reference sequence). The CDR3 has 18 amino acids. With 3 bases clipped from V and 5 bases from J, the junction kept 13 bases outside the gene matches. The CDR3 DNA is TGTGCCAGTAGTATGAGGCTAGCGGGAGGGCCCTCATGGGAGACCCAGTACTTC. It specifies CASSMRLAGGPSWETQYF.

This clone was counted between two and nine times. The chain employs TRBV7-9 and TRBJ2-2; D may be TRBD2 (6 bases). The CDR3 extends over 16 amino acids. The V end was cut by 6 bases, the J end by 0 bases, with 14 bases between. CDR1 is SEHNR and CDR2 is FQNEAQ in the germline V gene (reference sequence). CDR3: CASSSLGSANTGELFF. CDR3 nucleotide sequence: TGTGCCAGCAGTTCCCTCGGGAGCGCGAACACCGGGGAGCTGTTTTTT. The variable domain in full, with the rest retrieved from reference TRBV7-9 and TRBJ2-2, is DTGVSQNPRHKITKRGQNVTFRCDPISEHNRLYWYRQTLGQGPEFLTYFQNEAQLEKSRLLSDRFSAERPKGSFSTLEIQRTEQGDSAMYLCASSSLGSANTGELFFGEGSRLTVL.

The rearrangement joins TRBV11-1 to TRBJ2-1; 10 bases are shared with TRBD2. J was trimmed by 3 bases and V by 0 bases; bases with no gene match: 2. CDR3 size: 16 residues. Looked up from germline, CDR1 is SGHAT and CDR2 is FQDESV (reference sequence). Here the CDR3 reads CASSLAGLADYNEQFF. CDR3 DNA sequence: TGTGCCAGCAGCTTAGCCGGACTAGCGGACTACAATGAGCAGTTCTTC.

This clone was recorded a few times. This chain connects TRBV19 to TRBJ1-1; D is ambiguous. The V gene's germline CDR1 is LNHDA and CDR2 SQIVND (reference sequence). The V end was cut by 2 bases, the J end by 1 base, with 17 bases between. CDR3 size: 17 residues. CDR3 region: CASSIRPRGLGNTEAFF. CDR3 sequence (DNA): TGTGCCAGTAGTATACGCCCCCGTGGGCTGGGGAACACTGAAGCTTTCTTT.

The chain employs TRBV5-1 and TRBJ1-1, with D possibly being TRBD1 (5 bases). Germline V gene data show CDR1 as SGHRS and CDR2 as YFSETQ. The CDR3 has 14 amino acids. Trimming cost V 3 bases and J 3 bases, with 12 bases left between them. This CDR3 reads CASSSGLGDTEAFF. The CDR3 nucleotides read TGCGCCAGCAGCTCGGGTTTAGGGGACACTGAAGCTTTCTTT.

This clone was seen more than once but under ten times. The chain recombines TRBV2 with TRBJ2-2; unclear D gene. Germline CDR1 is SNHLY and CDR2 is FYNNEI. V dropped 7 bases and J dropped 0 bases, with 6 bases sitting between them. This CDR3 contains 13 residues. The DNA of the CDR3 is TGTGCCAGCAAGGCTGCGAACACCGGGGAGCTGTTTTTT. Protein sequence: CASKAANTGELFF.

A few counts support this clone. The chain couples TRBV2 to TRBJ2-3; TRBD2 might be the D (5 bases). The ends were cut back, 5 bases at V and 3 bases at J, with 12 bases in the middle. Germline values: CDR1 SNHLY, CDR2 FYNNEI. The CDR3 has 14 amino acids. The CDR3 DNA reads TGTGCCAGCAGTAGGGTGGGAGTGACAGATACGCAGTATTTT. Translating gives CASSRVGVTDTQYF.

This chain joins TRBV6-5 and TRBJ2-7; D remains ambiguous. CDR1 and CDR2 (germline): MNHEY, SVGAGI. The V gene lost 6 bases and the J gene lost 6 bases, with 21 bases spanning the gap. This CDR3 is built from 15 residues. CDR3 region: CASSLRTSGVGEQYF. The CDR3 DNA sequence: TGTGCCAGCAGCCTCCGGACCTCCGGCGTGGGCGAGCAGTACTTC.

This clone was found once. The chain carries TRBV28 and TRBJ1-4; 7 bases align to TRBD1. V lost 5 bases and J lost 2; bases outside the gene matches: 5. Germline CDR1 MDHEN, CDR2 SYDVKM. CDR3 length: 15 amino acids. The CDR3 DNA follows: TGTGCCAGCAGTGCACAGGGGACCACTAATGAAAAACTGTTTTTT. Protein product: CASSAQGTTNEKLFF.

Note on this clone: The junction departs from germline at one end; a sequencing error may be responsible. V usage is TRBV5-5 and J usage is TRBJ2-7; TRBD2 matches 9 bases. The germline gives CDR1 SGHKS, CDR2 YYEKEE (reference sequence). The length of the CDR3 is 16 residues. The CDR3 region has the DNA TGTGCCAGCAGCACAAACCAACCGGGGCTAGCGGGGAGCGAGGACTTC. The encoded protein is CASSTNQPGLAGSEDF.

The rearrangement joins TRBV6-6 to TRBJ2-5; TRBD2 matches 7 bases. The CDR3 is 13 residues long. Per the germline V gene, CDR1 is MNHNY and CDR2 is SVGAGI (reference sequence). V gave up 5 bases and J gave up 5 bases; unmatched junction bases: 5. The CDR3 loop reads CASSPWRGETQYF. DNA of the CDR3: TGTGCCAGCAGTCCGTGGCGGGGGGAGACCCAGTACTTC.

J is TRBJ1-3 and V is TRBV6-5; D might be TRBD1 (6 bases). The CDR3 extends over 13 amino acids. Trimming pared 4 bases from V and 4 bases from J, leaving 8 bases between. Germline-derived CDR1 and CDR2 are MNHEY and SVGAGI. The CDR3 bases are TGTGCCAGCAGTTCAGGGGTGGGAAACACCATATATTTT. Encoded protein: CASSSGVGNTIYF.

The chain has TRBV4-1 and TRBJ2-7; 9 nucleotides align to TRBD1. CDR1 MGHRA and CDR2 YSYEKL come from the germline V gene. J gave up 2 bases and V 4 bases, and 3 bases lay outside the gene matches. This CDR3 contains 14 residues. CDR3 bases: TGCGCCAGCAGCCCCTGGACAGGGGCCTACGAGCAGTACTTC. It encodes CASSPWTGAYEQYF.

The chain uses TRBV5-1 and TRBJ1-1; D uncertain. The CDR3 sequence is 14 residues long. V gave up 0 bases and J gave up 1 base, with 7 bases separating them. Germline lookup yields CDR1 SGHRS and CDR2 YFSETQ. Written as DNA, the CDR3 is TGCGCCAGCAGCTTGGTGTCCAAGAACACTGAAGCTTTCTTT. Translating it yields CASSLVSKNTEAFF. The variable domain in full, completed from reference TRBV5-1 and TRBJ1-1, reads KAGVTQTPRYLIKTRGQQVTLSCSPISGHRSVSWYQQTPGQGLQFLFEYFSETQRNKGNFPGRFSGRQFSNSRSEMNVSTLELGDSALYLCASSLVSKNTEAFFGQGTRLTVV.

This chain joins TRBV15 and TRBJ2-3; 14 bases fit TRBD2. Germline V gene sequence: CDR1 LNHNV, CDR2 YYDKDF (reference sequence). The CDR3 runs 16 residues. Losses at the gene ends were 5 bases for V and 6 bases for J; bases not matched to a gene: 7. The CDR3: CATSAGTSGSRDTQYF. In DNA form, the CDR3 reads TGTGCCACCAGCGCCGGGACTAGCGGGAGTAGGGATACGCAGTATTTT.

V usage is TRBV27 and J usage is TRBJ2-2; D unresolved. Germline CDR1 is MNHEY and CDR2 is SMNVEV (reference sequence). Deletions cut 5 bases from V and 5 bases from J, with 12 bases between. This CDR3 has 14 residues. The CDR3 loop reads CASSPRTQTGELFF. CDR3 nucleotide sequence: TGTGCCAGCAGTCCAAGGACCCAAACCGGGGAGCTGTTTTTT.